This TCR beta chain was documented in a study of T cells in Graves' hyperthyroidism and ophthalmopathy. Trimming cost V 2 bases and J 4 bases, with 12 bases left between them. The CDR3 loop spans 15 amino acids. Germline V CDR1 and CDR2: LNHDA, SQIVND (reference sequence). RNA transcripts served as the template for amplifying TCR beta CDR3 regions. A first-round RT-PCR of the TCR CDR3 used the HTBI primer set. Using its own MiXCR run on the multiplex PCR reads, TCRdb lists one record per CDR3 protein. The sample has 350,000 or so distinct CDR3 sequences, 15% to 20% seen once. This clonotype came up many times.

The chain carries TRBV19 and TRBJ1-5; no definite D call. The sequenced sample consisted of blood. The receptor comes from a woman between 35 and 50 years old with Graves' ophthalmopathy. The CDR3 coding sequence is TGTGCCAGTAGTATAACGCCCGCGGGGAATCAGCCCCAGCATTTT. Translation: CASSITPAGNQPQHF. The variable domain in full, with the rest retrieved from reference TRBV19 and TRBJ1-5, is DGGITQSPKYLFRKEGQNVTLSCEQNLNHDAMYWYRQDPGQGLRLIYYSQIVNDFQKGDIAEGYSVSREKKESFPLTVTSAQKNPTAFYLCASSITPAGNQPQHFGDGTRLSIL.